These T cell receptor beta chains were read from a single sample in a study of blood T cell repertoires in COVID-19. The table came from immunoSEQ multiplex PCR; TCRdb's copy has only in-frame clones and leaves some out. The sample lists over 250,000 clones; 90% were seen once. The sequencing input was PBMCs or T cells enriched from blood (not recorded which). The receptors stem from a woman in her 30s who had recovered from COVID-19. Each CDR3 is given with its conserved first and last residue. The order of the fields is V gene, D gene, J gene, clone size, CDR3 protein, CDR3 DNA. D genes are given only for firm matches. Clone size is stated in some rows and not others, as once, few, many or a class when expanded.

V gene: TRBV4-3
D gene: TRBD2
J gene: TRBJ2-1
clone size: few
CDR3 protein: CASSQEETSGSYEQFF
CDR3 DNA: TGCGCCAGCAGCCAAGAGGAAACTAGCGGGAGCTATGAGCAGTTCTTC

V gene: TRBV28
D gene: TRBD1
J gene: TRBJ2-7
clone size: -
CDR3 protein: CASSFATGLGEQYF
CDR3 DNA: TGTGCCAGCAGTTTCGCGACAGGGCTGGGAGAGCAGTACTTC

V gene: TRBV6-6
D gene: -
J gene: TRBJ2-7
clone size: -
CDR3 protein: CASSPDTYEQYF
CDR3 DNA: TGTGCCAGCAGCCCCGACACATACGAGCAGTACTTC

V gene: TRBV4-2
D gene: -
J gene: TRBJ2-2
clone size: -
CDR3 protein: CASSPNYGNPGELFF
CDR3 DNA: TGTGCCAGCAGCCCGAATTACGGGAACCCCGGGGAGCTGTTTTTT

V gene: TRBV24-1
D gene: TRBD2
J gene: TRBJ2-5
clone size: -
CDR3 protein: CATSPSGTKETQYF
CDR3 DNA: TGTGCCACCAGTCCCAGCGGGACCAAAGAGACCCAGTACTTC

V gene: TRBV4-3
D gene: TRBD1
J gene: TRBJ2-1
clone size: -
CDR3 protein: CASSQDLGDRAYNEQFF
CDR3 DNA: TGCGCCAGCAGCCAAGATCTAGGGGACAGGGCCTACAATGAGCAGTTCTTC

V gene: TRBV7-8
D gene: TRBD1
J gene: TRBJ1-2
clone size: -
CDR3 protein: CASSLGQGFSYGYTF
CDR3 DNA: TGTGCCAGCAGCTTAGGACAGGGGTTTAGCTATGGCTACACCTTC

V gene: TRBV4-2
D gene: -
J gene: TRBJ2-1
clone size: -
CDR3 protein: CASSQDYQGPYNEQFF
CDR3 DNA: TGTGCCAGCAGCCAAGATTATCAGGGGCCCTACAATGAGCAGTTCTTC

V gene: TRBV30
D gene: TRBD2
J gene: TRBJ2-1
clone size: few
CDR3 protein: CAWSGSSGLYNEQFF
CDR3 DNA: TGTGCCTGGAGTGGATCTAGCGGCCTCTACAATGAGCAGTTCTTC

V gene: TRBV4-2
D gene: -
J gene: TRBJ2-5
clone size: -
CDR3 protein: CASSQEGGEETQYF
CDR3 DNA: TGTGCCAGCAGCCAAGAAGGAGGTGAAGAGACCCAGTACTTC

V gene: TRBV20-1
D gene: -
J gene: TRBJ2-7
clone size: once
CDR3 protein: CSAASYEQYF
CDR3 DNA: TGCAGTGCGGCCTCCTACGAGCAGTACTTC

V gene: TRBV10-3
D gene: -
J gene: TRBJ2-2
clone size: -
CDR3 protein: CAISESGGQNTGELFF
CDR3 DNA: TGTGCCATCAGTGAGTCAGGCGGACAGAACACCGGGGAGCTGTTTTTT

V gene: TRBV7-8
D gene: -
J gene: TRBJ2-1
clone size: -
CDR3 protein: CASIPGLGNEQFF
CDR3 DNA: TGTGCCAGCATCCCGGGACTGGGAAATGAGCAGTTCTTC

V gene: TRBV24-1
D gene: -
J gene: TRBJ2-7
clone size: -
CDR3 protein: CATSDFSVTGTYEQYF
CDR3 DNA: TGTGCCACCAGTGATTTTTCGGTGACAGGAACCTACGAGCAGTACTTC

V gene: TRBV7-9
D gene: -
J gene: TRBJ2-2
clone size: -
CDR3 protein: CATQLMGGPRATGELFF
CDR3 DNA: TGTGCCACCCAGCTTATGGGGGGGCCTCGGGCCACCGGGGAGCTGTTTTTT